Included here is one TCR beta chain sequence, with context. The data were obtained in a study of T-cell reconstitution after alpha-beta-depleted transplantation in children. Unique molecular identifiers were incorporated into the prepared TCRbeta library. MiXCR, run by TCRdb on the PCR reads, gives a single entry per CDR3 protein. The sample has just under 550,000 distinct CDR3 sequences, around 20% seen once; the top ten hold about 3.1%. The V and J ends lost 3 bases and 4 bases, in that order; junction bases with no gene match: 3. The CDR3 sequence is 14 residues long. Looked up from germline, CDR1 is SGDLS and CDR2 is YYNGEE.

This TCR came from a human donor who donated a stem cell graft to a child with acute lymphoblastic leukemia. The source was PBMCs from the stem cell graft donor, collected from the stem cell graft. The gene calls are TRBV9 and TRBJ2-5; 10 bases fit TRBD2. CDR3 coding DNA: TGTGCCAGCAGCGGGAGCGGGAGGGCAGAGACCCAGTACTTC. It codes for CASSGSGRAETQYF.